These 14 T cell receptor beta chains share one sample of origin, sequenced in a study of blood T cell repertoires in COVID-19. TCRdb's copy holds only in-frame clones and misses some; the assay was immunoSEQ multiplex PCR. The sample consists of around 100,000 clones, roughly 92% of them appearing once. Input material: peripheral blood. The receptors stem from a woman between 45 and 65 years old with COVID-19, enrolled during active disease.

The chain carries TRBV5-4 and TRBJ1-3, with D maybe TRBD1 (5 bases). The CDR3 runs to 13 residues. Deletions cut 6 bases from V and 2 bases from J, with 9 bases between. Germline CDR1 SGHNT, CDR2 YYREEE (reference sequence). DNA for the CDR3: TGTGCCAGCAACCCGGGGGCTGGAAACACCATATATTTT. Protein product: CASNPGAGNTIYF.

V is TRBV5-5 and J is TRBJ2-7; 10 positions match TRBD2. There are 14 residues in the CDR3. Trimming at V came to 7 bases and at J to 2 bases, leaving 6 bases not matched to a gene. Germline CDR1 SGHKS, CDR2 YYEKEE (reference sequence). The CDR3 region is CASATSGVPYEQYF. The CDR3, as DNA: TGTGCCAGCGCAACTAGCGGGGTACCCTACGAGCAGTACTTC.

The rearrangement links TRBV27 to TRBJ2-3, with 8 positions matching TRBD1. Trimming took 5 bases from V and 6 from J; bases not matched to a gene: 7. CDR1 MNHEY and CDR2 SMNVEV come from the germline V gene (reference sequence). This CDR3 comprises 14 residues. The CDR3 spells CASSLQGVGDTQYF. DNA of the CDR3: TGTGCCAGCAGTCTACAGGGGGTGGGTGATACGCAGTATTTT.

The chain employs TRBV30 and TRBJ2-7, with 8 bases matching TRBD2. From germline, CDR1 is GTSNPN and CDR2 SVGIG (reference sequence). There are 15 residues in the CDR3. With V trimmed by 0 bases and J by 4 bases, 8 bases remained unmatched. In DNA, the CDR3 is TGTGCCTGGAGTGTACGGGGGAGCGGGGGTTACGAGCAGTACTTC. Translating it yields CAWSVRGSGGYEQYF.

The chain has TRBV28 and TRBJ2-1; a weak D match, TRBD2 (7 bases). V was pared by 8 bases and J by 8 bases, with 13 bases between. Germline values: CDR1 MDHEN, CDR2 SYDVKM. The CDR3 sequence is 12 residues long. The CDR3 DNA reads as TGTGCCAGCGGGGGGGGCCTAGATGAGCAGTTCTTC. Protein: CASGGGLDEQFF.

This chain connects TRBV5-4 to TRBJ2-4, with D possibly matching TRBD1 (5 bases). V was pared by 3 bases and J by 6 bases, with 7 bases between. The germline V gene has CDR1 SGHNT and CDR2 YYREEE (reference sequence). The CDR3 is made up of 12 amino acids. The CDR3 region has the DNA TGTGCCAGCAGCTCAGACAGAAACATTCAGTACTTC. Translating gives CASSSDRNIQYF. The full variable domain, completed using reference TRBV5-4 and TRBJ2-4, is ETGVTQSPTHLIKTRGQQVTLRCSSQSGHNTVSWYQQALGQGPQFIFQYYREEENGRGNFPPRFSGLQFPNYSSELNVNALELDDSALYLCASSSDRNIQYFGAGTRLSVL.

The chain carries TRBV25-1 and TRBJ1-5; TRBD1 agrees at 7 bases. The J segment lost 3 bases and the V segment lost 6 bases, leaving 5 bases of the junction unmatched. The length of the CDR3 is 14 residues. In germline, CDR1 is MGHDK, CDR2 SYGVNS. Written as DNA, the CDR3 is TGTGCCAGCAGGGGGACAGACTACAATCAGCCCCAGCATTTT. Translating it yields CASRGTDYNQPQHF.

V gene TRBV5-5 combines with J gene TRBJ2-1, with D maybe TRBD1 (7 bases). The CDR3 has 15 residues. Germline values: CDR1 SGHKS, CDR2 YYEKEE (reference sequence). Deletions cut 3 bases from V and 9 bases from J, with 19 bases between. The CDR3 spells CASSSRTGQGGEQFF. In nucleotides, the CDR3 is TGTGCCAGCAGCTCGAGGACAGGCCAGGGGGGTGAGCAGTTCTTC. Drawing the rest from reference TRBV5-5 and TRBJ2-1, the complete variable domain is DAGVTQSPTHLIKTRGQQVTLRCSPISGHKSVSWYQQVLGQGPQFIFQYYEKEERGRGNFPDRFSARQFPNYSSELNVNALLLGDSALYLCASSSRTGQGGEQFFGPGTRLTVL.

The CDR3 sequence: CASSQRTGVGNTIYF. The CDR3 bases are TGTGCCAGCAGCCAACGGACAGGGGTTGGAAACACCATATATTTT. The chain employs TRBV3-1 (or the pseudogene TRBV3-2) and TRBJ1-3; TRBD1 matches at 9 bases. The junction had 2 bases not matched to a gene; V was cut back by 2 bases and J by 3 bases. There are 15 residues in the CDR3. Germline V gives CDR1 LGHDT, CDR2 YNNKEL (reference sequence).

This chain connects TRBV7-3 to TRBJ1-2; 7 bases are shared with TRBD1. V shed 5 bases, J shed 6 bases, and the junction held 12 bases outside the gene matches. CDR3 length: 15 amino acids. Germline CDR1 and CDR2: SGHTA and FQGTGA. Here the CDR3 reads CASSPQGGNVDGYTF. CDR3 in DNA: TGTGCCAGCAGCCCCCAGGGGGGTAATGTGGATGGCTACACCTTC. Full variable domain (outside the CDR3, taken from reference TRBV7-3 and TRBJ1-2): GAGVSQTPSNKVTEKGKYVELRCDPISGHTALYWYRQSLGQGPEFLIYFQGTGAADDSGLPNDRFFAVRPEGSVSTLKIQRTERGDSAVYLCASSPQGGNVDGYTFGSGTRLTVV.

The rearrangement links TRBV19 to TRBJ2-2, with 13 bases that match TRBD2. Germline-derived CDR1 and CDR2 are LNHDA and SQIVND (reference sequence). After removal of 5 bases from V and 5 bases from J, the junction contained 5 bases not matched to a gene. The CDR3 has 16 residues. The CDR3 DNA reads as TGTGCCAGTAGTCGACTAGCGGGGGGCTTAACCGGGGAGCTGTTTTTT. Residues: CASSRLAGGLTGELFF. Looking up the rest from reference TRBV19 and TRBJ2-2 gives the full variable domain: DGGITQSPKYLFRKEGQNVTLSCEQNLNHDAMYWYRQDPGQGLRLIYYSQIVNDFQKGDIAEGYSVSREKKESFPLTVTSAQKNPTAFYLCASSRLAGGLTGELFFGEGSRLTVL.

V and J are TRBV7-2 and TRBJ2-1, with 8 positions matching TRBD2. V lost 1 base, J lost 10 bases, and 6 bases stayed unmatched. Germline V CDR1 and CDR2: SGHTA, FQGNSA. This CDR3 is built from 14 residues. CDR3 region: CASSLEAGEWEQFF. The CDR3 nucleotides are TGTGCCAGCAGCTTAGAAGCGGGGGAATGGGAGCAGTTCTTC.

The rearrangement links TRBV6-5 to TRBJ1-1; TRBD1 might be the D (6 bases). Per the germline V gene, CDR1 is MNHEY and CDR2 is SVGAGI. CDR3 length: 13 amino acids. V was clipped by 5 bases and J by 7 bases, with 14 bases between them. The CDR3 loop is CASSTPGTHEAFF. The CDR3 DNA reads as TGTGCCAGCAGTACACCCGGGACACATGAAGCTTTCTTT.

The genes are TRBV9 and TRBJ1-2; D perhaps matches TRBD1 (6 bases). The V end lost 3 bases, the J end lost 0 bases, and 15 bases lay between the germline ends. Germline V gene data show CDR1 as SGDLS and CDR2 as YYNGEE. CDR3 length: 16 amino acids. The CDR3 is CASSGGGRDTNYGYTF. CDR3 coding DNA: TGTGCCAGCAGCGGAGGGGGTCGGGATACTAACTATGGCTACACCTTC.